The rows below give T cell receptor beta chains drawn from one sample of a study of human T cells and chemical hapten exposure. Each CDR3 protein is one row after TCRdb ran MiXCR on the RACE reads. Of 65,000 to 95,000 distinct CDR3 sequences in the sample, 8.6% were seen once. The specimen sequenced was whole blood. Every receptor here comes from a female donor in good health. Some clones in this sample may be carry-over from other donors' samples. Each CDR3 is given with its conserved first and last residue. A D gene is named only where the DNA matches it firmly. Some rows mark clone size as missing; the rest say once, few, many or name a class of expanded clone.

length	size	J	V	D	DNA	CDR3
16	many	TRBJ2-1	TRBV7-6	NA	TGTGCCAGCAGCTCCGGTCCGGGGAGCTCCTACAATGAGCAGTTCTTC	CASSSGPGSSYNEQFF
16	few	TRBJ1-4	TRBV18	NA	TGTGCCAGCTCCCAACGACACCAAGCAACTAATGAAAAACTGTTTTTT	CASSQRHQATNEKLFF
12	many	TRBJ1-4	TRBV14	NA	TGTGCCAGCAGCCTTTCTCGAGAAAAACTGTTTTTT	CASSLSREKLFF
16	few	TRBJ1-1	TRBV20-1	TRBD1	TGCAGTGCTAGGGGACAGGGGAGCTCTATGAACACTGAAGCTTTCTTT	CSARGQGSSMNTEAFF
15	NA	TRBJ1-1	TRBV6-1	NA	TGTGCCAGCAGTGAAGGCTCAGGAGGGATGGCTGAAGCTTTCTTT	CASSEGSGGMAEAFF
15	NA	TRBJ1-2	TRBV5-4	NA	TGTGCCAGCAAGATCCTAGAGGGCCTCCCTTCTGGCTACACCTTC	CASKILEGLPSGYTF
14	many	TRBJ2-3	TRBV7-8	NA	TGTGCCAGCAGCCCAATTAGATCGATAAATACGCAGTATTTT	CASSPIRSINTQYF
13	many	TRBJ1-1	TRBV7-2	TRBD1	TGTGCCAGCAGCTTAGCGAGGACAGGAGAAGCTTTCTTT	CASSLARTGEAFF
15	few	TRBJ1-1	TRBV7-3	TRBD1	TGTGCCAGCAGCTTAACTGGGGGCAGGGGGACTGAAGCTTTCTTT	CASSLTGGRGTEAFF
13	NA	TRBJ1-1	TRBV7-7	NA	TGTGCTAGCAGCTCTAGGGTGGATACTGAAGCTTTCTTT	CASSSRVDTEAFF
16	few	TRBJ2-7	TRBV21-1	NA	TGTGCCAGCAGCAAAGCTGGGAGGCCAGGGGCGTACGAGCAGTACTTC	CASSKAGRPGAYEQYF
15	few	TRBJ1-6	TRBV12-3/TRBV12-4	NA	TGTGCCAGCAGTTTATTCAGGAGAGGAAATTCACCCCTCCACTTT	CASSLFRRGNSPLHF
14	NA	TRBJ2-1	TRBV4-3	NA	TGCGCCAGCAGCCAAGGATTACTTTACAATGAGCAGTTCTTC	CASSQGLLYNEQFF